Listed below are T cell receptor beta chains from one sample, sequenced in a study of beta chain features in type 1 diabetes. Only in-frame clones appear in the TCRdb table, and some are missing; sequencing was by immunoSEQ multiplex PCR. The data contain under 70,000 clones, under 75% of them singletons. The sequenced sample was stem cell memory CD4+ T cells from blood. The source of these receptors is a young woman with type 1 diabetes. Each CDR3 is given with its conserved first and last residue.

v_call	cdr3_length	j_call	cdr3_aa
TRBV19	14	TRBJ2-7	CASSTGQTSGEQYF
TRBV7-3	15	TRBJ2-3	CASSFSSGRQDTQYF
TRBV29-1	12	TRBJ2-2	CSVRTGRGELFF
TRBV7-7	12	TRBJ2-1	CASSPDSHQQFF
TRBV6-5	15	TRBJ2-5	CASSYDDRGRETQYF
TRBV4-1	16	TRBJ2-7	CASSQNTGQGAGEQYF
TRBV30	14	TRBJ1-1	CAWSVPGTGLAAFF
TRBV30	15	TRBJ2-5	CAWTQGQGGGETQYF
TRBV7-9	14	TRBJ2-3	CASSKSGVADTQYF
TRBV30	14	TRBJ2-7	CAWSWTVTSYEQYF
TRBV6-5	14	TRBJ2-1	CASSLTSAHNEQFF
TRBV18	18	TRBJ2-6	CASSPLTGKSSGANVLTF
TRBV14	17	TRBJ2-7	CASSQGLSKLLPYEQYF
TRBV7-6	11	TRBJ2-3	CASSSRDTQYF
TRBV20-1	11	TRBJ1-1	CSAATGENAFF
TRBV2	12	TRBJ2-2	CASSELVGELFF
TRBV9	16	TRBJ2-5	CASSVLGGAGQETQYF
TRBV28	14	TRBJ1-4	CASRTTGDHEKLFF
TRBV29-1	13	TRBJ1-1	CSVGRGMNTEAFF
TRBV2	14	TRBJ2-1	CASSEGQVGNEQFF
TRBV27	14	TRBJ1-4	CASGPDRGHEKLFF
TRBV25-1	15	TRBJ2-7	CASSELASGRYEQYF
TRBV11-2	12	TRBJ1-2	CASSLQGVAYTF
TRBV28	12	TRBJ1-1	CASCLGQLQAFF
TRBV11-2	15	TRBJ2-1	CASSFSGRVSNEQFF
TRBV5-4	15	TRBJ2-5	CASSPGLAGEETQYF
TRBV4-2	17	TRBJ2-1	CASSQDLAGPPYNEQFF
TRBV18	15	TRBJ2-3	CASSAGLAGFDTQYF
TRBV7-2	15	TRBJ2-3	CASSLAPLTGGTQYF
TRBV7-2	13	TRBJ2-3	CASSTLAADTQYF
TRBV5-1	11	TRBJ2-1	CASSDYSEQFF
TRBV5-1	13	TRBJ2-3	CASGDRVTDTQYF
TRBV28	12	TRBJ1-2	CASSSPDYGYTF
TRBV29-1	13	TRBJ1-4	CSVQGATNEKLFF
TRBV5-6	13	TRBJ2-7	CASSASSVREQYF
TRBV5-4	12	TRBJ1-1	CASRRGNTEAFF
TRBV5-1	18	TRBJ2-1	CASSLEILAGSSYNEQFF
TRBV29-1	14	TRBJ2-7	CSVAGVTGSYEQYF
TRBV5-1	15	TRBJ2-6	CASSLGQGGANVLTF
TRBV7-9	15	TRBJ2-7	CASSSGTSGAYEQYF
TRBV10-3	13	TRBJ1-5	CAISEDNIQPQHF
TRBV30	14	TRBJ2-3	CAWSPLASTDTQYF
TRBV15	15	TRBJ2-6	CATSRDLSGANVLTF
TRBV2	14	TRBJ2-7	CASSPVLSSYEQYF
TRBV10-2	13	TRBJ1-1	CASTEQVNTEAFF
TRBV4-2	15	TRBJ2-3	CASSQDGTHTDTQYF
TRBV28	15	TRBJ2-5	CASSPPQGRGETQYF
TRBV7-9	14	TRBJ2-6	CASSHRVGANVLTF
TRBV29-1	14	TRBJ2-3	CSVERHFGTDTQYF
TRBV7-9	13	TRBJ2-5	CASSLSVAETQYF